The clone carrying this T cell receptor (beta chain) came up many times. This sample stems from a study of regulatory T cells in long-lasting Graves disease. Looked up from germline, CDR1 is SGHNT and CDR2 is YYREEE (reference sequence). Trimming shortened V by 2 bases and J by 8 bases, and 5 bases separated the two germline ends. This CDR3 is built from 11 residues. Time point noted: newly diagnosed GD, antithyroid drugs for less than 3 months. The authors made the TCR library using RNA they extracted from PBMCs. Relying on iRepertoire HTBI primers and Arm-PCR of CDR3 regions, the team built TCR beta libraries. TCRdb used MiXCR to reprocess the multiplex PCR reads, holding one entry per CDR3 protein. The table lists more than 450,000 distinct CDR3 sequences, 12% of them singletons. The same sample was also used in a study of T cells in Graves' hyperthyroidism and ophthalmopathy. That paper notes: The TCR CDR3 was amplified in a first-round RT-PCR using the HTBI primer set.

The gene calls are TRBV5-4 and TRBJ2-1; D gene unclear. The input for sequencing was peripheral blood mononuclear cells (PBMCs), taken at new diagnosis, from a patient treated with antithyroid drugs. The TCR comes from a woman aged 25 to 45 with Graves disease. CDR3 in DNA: TGTGCCAGCAGCTTAGTAGATGAGCAGTTCTTC. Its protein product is CASSLVDEQFF.